This T cell receptor (beta chain) comes out of a study of human T cells and chemical hapten exposure. General study results and limits: Positive correlation was observed between PT1 expanded TCR counts and patch test score.

In the authors' workflow: Counting gave a median of roughly 97,000 TCRs per sample, with values ranging from about 23,224 to 690,600. MiXCR was run by TCRdb on the RACE reads, yielding one entry per CDR3 protein. The V and J calls here are based on TCRdb, not the publication. The sample has about 360,000 distinct CDR3 sequences, about 4.8% seen once. V was shortened by 5 bases and J by 2 bases, with 13 bases between the two germline ends. Germline V gene lookup returns CDR1 SGHVS and CDR2 FQNEAQ. The CDR3 is 15 amino acids. A note on this clonotype: No antigen is known for it.

Time point noted: patch test 1, 2 weeks after DPC sensitization. The sample's treatment: therapeutic diphenylcyclopropenone sensitization with weekly scalp DPC. The chain recombines TRBV7-8 with TRBJ1-5; no reliable D call. This receptor was taken from a woman aged 45 to 65 with alopecia areata. Some clones in this sample may be carry-over from other donors' samples. The sample in question was whole blood, obtained in connection with sensitization to the hapten diphenylcyclopropenone (DPC). The CDR3 loop reads CASSHEASGNQPQHF. CDR3 DNA sequence: TGTGCCAGCAGCCATGAGGCCAGTGGCAATCAGCCCCAGCATTTT.